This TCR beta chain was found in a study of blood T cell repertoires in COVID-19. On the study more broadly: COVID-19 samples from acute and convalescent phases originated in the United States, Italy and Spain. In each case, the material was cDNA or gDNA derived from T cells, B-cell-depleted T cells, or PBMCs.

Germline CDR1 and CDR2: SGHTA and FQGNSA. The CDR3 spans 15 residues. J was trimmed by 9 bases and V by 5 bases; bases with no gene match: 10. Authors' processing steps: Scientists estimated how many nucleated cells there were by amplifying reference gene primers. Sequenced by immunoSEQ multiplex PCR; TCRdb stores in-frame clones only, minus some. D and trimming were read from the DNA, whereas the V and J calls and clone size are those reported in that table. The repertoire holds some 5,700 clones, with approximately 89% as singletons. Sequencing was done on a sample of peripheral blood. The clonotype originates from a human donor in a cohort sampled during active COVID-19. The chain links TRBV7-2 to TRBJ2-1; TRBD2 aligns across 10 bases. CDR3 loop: CASSLSPLAGVEQFF. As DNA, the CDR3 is TGTGCCAGCAGCCTATCCCCTCTAGCGGGAGTTGAGCAGTTCTTC. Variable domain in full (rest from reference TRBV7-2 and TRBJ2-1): GAGVSQSPSNKVTEKGKDVELRCDPISGHTALYWYRQSLGQGLEFLIYFQGNSAPDKSGLPSDRFSAERTGGSVSTLTIQRTQQEDSAVYLCASSLSPLAGVEQFFGPGTRLTVL.